Listed below are T cell receptor beta chains from one sample, sequenced in a study of preoperative IRX-2 immunotherapy in early breast cancer. Assay: immunoSEQ multiplex PCR; the TCRdb copy retains only in-frame clones and omits some. Here the sample spans approximately 38,000 clones, around 82% being singletons. The sequenced sample was lymph node tissue, obtained after IRX-2 immunotherapy. The source is a human donor with breast cancer. The CDR3 runs from the conserved cysteine through the conserved F or W. A D gene is named only where the DNA matches it firmly. Clone sizes are given selectively: once, few, many, or a class where the clone is expanded.

d_call j_call clone_size v_call cdr3_aa cdr3_nt
- TRBJ1-4 - TRBV7-8 CASSFGVFLEKLFF TGTGCCAGCAGCTTCGGCGTTTTTCTGGAAAAACTGTTTTTT
TRBD1 TRBJ2-5 - TRBV6-8 CASWTPGQPQETQYF TGTGCCAGCTGGACCCCGGGACAGCCCCAAGAGACCCAGTACTTC
- TRBJ2-7 - TRBV2 CASRDVGLRVEQYF TGTGCCAGCAGAGATGTTGGGCTGAGGGTCGAGCAGTACTTC
- TRBJ2-5 - TRBV11-3 CASSLGPGKQETQYF TGTGCCAGCAGCTTGGGACCGGGGAAACAAGAGACCCAGTACTTC
TRBD1 TRBJ1-1 - TRBV11-3 CASSRPGTGNTEAFF TGTGCCAGCAGCCGTCCCGGGACAGGGAACACTGAAGCTTTCTTT
- TRBJ2-1 - TRBV23-1 CASILYDSPGNEQFF TGCGCCAGCATACTTTACGACAGCCCTGGGAATGAGCAGTTCTTC
- TRBJ2-3 - TRBV30 CAFGQSTDTQYF TGTGCCTTCGGACAGAGCACAGATACGCAGTATTTT
- TRBJ2-2 - TRBV5-1 CASSLGQRTGELFF TGCGCCAGCAGCTTGGGACAGCGTACCGGGGAGCTGTTTTTT
- TRBJ1-5 once TRBV28 CASSFPRGFDQPQHF TGTGCCAGCAGTTTCCCCCGGGGGTTCGATCAGCCCCAGCATTTT
- TRBJ2-3 - TRBV7-1 CASWNGYTDTQYF TGTGCCAGTTGGAACGGATACACAGATACGCAGTATTTT
- TRBJ2-7 - TRBV11-3 CASSNGGALPYEQYF TGTGCCAGCAGCAACGGAGGGGCACTCCCCTACGAGCAGTACTTC
- TRBJ2-7 - TRBV19 CASRQLGIQYF TGTGCCAGTAGACAGCTTGGTATTCAGTACTTC
- TRBJ1-2 - TRBV18 CASSPTQGLDGYTF TGTGCCAGCTCACCTACACAGGGACTCGATGGCTACACCTTC
- TRBJ1-3 - TRBV5-1 CASSLATGTSGNTIYF TGCGCCAGCAGCTTGGCCACCGGGACAAGTGGAAACACCATATATTTT
- TRBJ2-5 - TRBV11-3 CASSSRRDQKTQYF TGTGCCAGCAGCTCCCGGCGTGATCAAAAGACCCAGTACTTC
TRBD1 TRBJ1-3 - TRBV18 CASSRDRVSISGNTIYF TGTGCCAGCTCCCGGGACAGGGTTTCGATATCTGGAAACACCATATATTTT
TRBD1 TRBJ1-1 - TRBV5-1 CASSGGQGNTEAFF TGCGCCAGCAGCGGGGGACAGGGAAACACTGAAGCTTTCTTT
- TRBJ2-1 few TRBV15 CATSRARIGDEQFF TGTGCCACCAGCAGAGCACGAATTGGCGATGAGCAGTTCTTC
TRBD1 TRBJ2-7 - TRBV6-8 CASSYAGQGSSYEQYF TGTGCCAGCAGTTACGCGGGACAGGGCAGCTCCTACGAGCAGTACTTC
- TRBJ1-2 - TRBV28 CASSPRGGGQGRVFYGYTF TGTGCCAGCAGTCCCCGGGGAGGCGGGCAGGGGAGAGTATTCTATGGCTACACCTTC
- TRBJ1-3 - TRBV11-3 CASSRRDPGNTIYF TGTGCCAGCAGCCGTCGGGATCCGGGAAACACCATATATTTT
- TRBJ1-3 once TRBV18 CASSLTVSRWNTIYF TGTGCCAGCTCACTAACGGTCTCTAGGTGGAACACCATATATTTT
- TRBJ1-2 - TRBV7-1 CASSLDVPHGYTF TGTGCCAGCAGCTTAGACGTACCCCATGGCTACACCTTC
- TRBJ1-1 - TRBV6-8 CASSYLTRYTEAFF TGTGCCAGCAGTTACCTCACACGCTACACTGAAGCTTTCTTT
- TRBJ1-2 - TRBV5-1 CASSLRSGHGIYGYTF TGCGCCAGCAGCTTGCGGTCGGGACACGGAATTTATGGCTACACCTTC
- TRBJ1-1 - TRBV7-1 CASSLVRQTNTEAFF TGTGCCAGCAGCTTAGTTCGTCAGACGAACACTGAAGCTTTCTTT
- TRBJ1-1 - TRBV5-1 CASSLPGVSTEAFF TGCGCCAGCAGCTTGCCAGGGGTAAGCACTGAAGCTTTCTTT
TRBD1 TRBJ1-1 - TRBV11-3 CASSLRATGLRTEAFF TGTGCCAGCAGCTTACGGGCGACAGGGCTAAGGACTGAAGCTTTCTTT
- TRBJ1-4 - TRBV30 CAWSAGINEKLFF TGTGCCTGGAGTGCAGGGATCAATGAAAAACTGTTTTTT
TRBD1 TRBJ1-6 - TRBV23-1 CASSQGTGINSPLHF TGCGCCAGCAGCCAAGGGACAGGGATTAATTCACCCCTCCACTTT
TRBD1 TRBJ2-7 - TRBV19 CASSIRAGQGAREQYF TGTGCCAGTAGTATCCGTGCGGGACAGGGGGCGCGCGAGCAGTACTTC
- TRBJ1-6 - TRBV14 CASSRGSNSPLHF TGTGCCAGCAGCCGGGGGTCTAATTCACCCCTCCACTTT
TRBD1 TRBJ1-1 - TRBV10-3 CAISESRTGTNTEAFF TGTGCCATCAGTGAGTCACGGACAGGGACGAACACTGAAGCTTTCTTT
TRBD1 TRBJ1-5 - TRBV7-7 CASSPDRGLGNQPQHF TGTGCCAGCAGCCCCGACAGGGGGCTTGGCAATCAGCCCCAGCATTTT
TRBD2 TRBJ2-2 - TRBV19 CASSPQRGYTGELFF TGTGCCAGTAGTCCCCAGCGGGGCTACACCGGGGAGCTGTTTTTT
- TRBJ2-2 - TRBV11-3 CASSSGFANTGELFF TGTGCCAGCAGCTCCGGGTTTGCGAACACCGGGGAGCTGTTTTTT
- TRBJ1-5 once TRBV11-3 CASSSASPGAFGQPQHF TGTGCCAGCAGCTCCGCCAGTCCGGGGGCGTTCGGTCAGCCCCAGCATTTT
- TRBJ1-6 once TRBV1 CASSQTIQGTPLHF TGCGCCAGCAGCCAAACAATTCAGGGAACACCCCTCCACTTT
- TRBJ1-4 - TRBV15 CATSRKGVNEKLFF TGTGCCACCAGCAGGAAAGGGGTTAATGAAAAACTGTTTTTT
- TRBJ2-2 - TRBV18 CASSPPVRANTGELFF TGTGCCAGCTCACCACCGGTACGGGCGAACACCGGGGAGCTGTTTTTT
TRBD2 TRBJ2-1 - TRBV11-3 CASSATKRGGVHEQFF TGTGCCAGCAGCGCAACTAAGCGGGGGGGTGTCCATGAGCAGTTCTTC
TRBD1 TRBJ1-1 - TRBV6-8 CASSPSGQGFGSEAFF TGTGCCAGCAGTCCGTCCGGACAGGGGTTTGGGTCTGAAGCTTTCTTT
- TRBJ2-5 few TRBV6-8 CASSYPTPIRGAPETQYF TGTGCCAGCAGTTACCCTACTCCGATCCGGGGGGCCCCTGAGACCCAGTACTTC
- TRBJ1-5 - TRBV23-1 CASSQEANQPQHF TGCGCCAGCAGCCAGGAGGCTAATCAGCCCCAGCATTTT
- TRBJ1-2 - TRBV10-2 CASGSAGRFLDYTF TGCGCCAGCGGGTCGGCAGGGCGGTTCCTTGACTACACCTTC
- TRBJ2-2 - TRBV6-8 CASSYGGSSGELFF TGTGCCAGCAGTTACGGGGGATCGTCCGGGGAGCTGTTTTTT
TRBD1 TRBJ1-2 - TRBV18 CASSPDRGRGYGYTF TGTGCCAGCTCACCGGACAGGGGGAGAGGCTATGGCTACACCTTC
- TRBJ1-3 - TRBV5-1 CASSLGGAHSGNTIYF TGCGCCAGCAGCTTGGGAGGCGCTCACTCTGGAAACACCATATATTTT
TRBD1 TRBJ1-1 - TRBV7-4 CASSSSRDRGPGGTEAFF TGTGCCAGCAGCTCGTCCCGGGACAGGGGGCCGGGAGGTACTGAAGCTTTCTTT
TRBD1 TRBJ1-2 - TRBV6-8 CAISATGQLYGYTF TGTGCCATCAGTGCTACGGGACAGCTCTATGGCTACACCTTC
- TRBJ1-5 - TRBV6-8 CAIREGGGDQPQHF TGTGCCATCAGGGAAGGGGGAGGTGATCAGCCCCAGCATTTT
- TRBJ2-7 - TRBV6-8 CASSIDSSYEQYF TGTGCCAGCAGTATCGACAGCTCCTACGAGCAGTACTTC
- TRBJ1-2 once TRBV29-1 CSVEDKRVSDGYTF TGCAGCGTTGAAGATAAAAGGGTTTCGGATGGCTACACCTTC